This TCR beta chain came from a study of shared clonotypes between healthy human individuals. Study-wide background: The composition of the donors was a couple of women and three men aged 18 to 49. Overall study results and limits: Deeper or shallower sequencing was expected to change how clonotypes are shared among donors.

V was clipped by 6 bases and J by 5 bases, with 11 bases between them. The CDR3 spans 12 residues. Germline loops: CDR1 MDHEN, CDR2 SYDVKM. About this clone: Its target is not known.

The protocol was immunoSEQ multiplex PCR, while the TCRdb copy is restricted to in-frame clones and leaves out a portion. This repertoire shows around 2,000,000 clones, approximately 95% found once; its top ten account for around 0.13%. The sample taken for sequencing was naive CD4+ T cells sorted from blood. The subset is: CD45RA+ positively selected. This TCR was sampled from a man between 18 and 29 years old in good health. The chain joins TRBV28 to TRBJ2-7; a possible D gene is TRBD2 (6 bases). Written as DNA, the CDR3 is TGTGCCAGCAGCCGGGGCGGGGACGAGCAGTACTTC. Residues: CASSRGGDEQYF.